These T cell receptor beta chains were read from a single sample in a study of blood T cell repertoires in COVID-19. The method was immunoSEQ multiplex PCR; TCRdb's version includes in-frame clones alone and lacks a portion of them. This sample has around 50,000 clones, with roughly 80% found just once. Material: peripheral blood. The receptors were sampled from a human donor in a cohort sampled during active COVID-19. Both conserved end residues are trimmed from each CDR3. The order of the fields is V gene, J gene, D gene, CDR3 protein. A D gene is named only where the DNA matches it firmly.

v_gene: TRBV4-1; j_gene: TRBJ2-1; d_gene: TRBD1; CDR3aa: ASSQSGTGGGTYNEQF
v_gene: TRBV20-1; j_gene: TRBJ1-1; d_gene: TRBD1; CDR3aa: SASYRGRVTEAF
v_gene: TRBV19; j_gene: TRBJ2-3; d_gene: TRBD1; CDR3aa: ASSKGQGADTQY
v_gene: TRBV19; j_gene: TRBJ2-7; d_gene: TRBD2; CDR3aa: ASSGGPLAGYEQY
v_gene: TRBV29-1; j_gene: TRBJ1-3; d_gene: NA; CDR3aa: SVATAARNTIY
v_gene: TRBV5-1; j_gene: TRBJ1-6; d_gene: TRBD1; CDR3aa: ASSLDRTGSSPLH
v_gene: TRBV7-3; j_gene: TRBJ2-1; d_gene: TRBD2; CDR3aa: ASSLGLARNNEQF
v_gene: TRBV27; j_gene: TRBJ1-4; d_gene: NA; CDR3aa: ASATLARGNEKLF
v_gene: TRBV6-2/TRBV6-3; j_gene: TRBJ1-5; d_gene: NA; CDR3aa: ASSRSTGGFQPQH
v_gene: TRBV7-2; j_gene: TRBJ1-1; d_gene: TRBD1; CDR3aa: ASSLGGGRENTEAF
v_gene: TRBV4-2; j_gene: TRBJ1-1; d_gene: NA; CDR3aa: ASSQDLRQVVTEAF
v_gene: TRBV7-2; j_gene: TRBJ1-1; d_gene: NA; CDR3aa: ASSLRREKAF
v_gene: TRBV11-2; j_gene: TRBJ1-2; d_gene: TRBD1; CDR3aa: ASSVTGGGYGYT
v_gene: TRBV5-5; j_gene: TRBJ1-6; d_gene: NA; CDR3aa: ASSVSGLSSYNSPLH
v_gene: TRBV14; j_gene: TRBJ1-1; d_gene: NA; CDR3aa: ASSQWSTEAF
v_gene: TRBV19; j_gene: TRBJ2-1; d_gene: NA; CDR3aa: ASSTGLSSYNEQF
v_gene: TRBV30; j_gene: TRBJ1-2; d_gene: TRBD1; CDR3aa: AWSVRDRGVYGYT
v_gene: TRBV2; j_gene: TRBJ1-1; d_gene: NA; CDR3aa: ASKTWGPGGQMVAF
v_gene: TRBV27; j_gene: TRBJ2-1; d_gene: NA; CDR3aa: ASSPRDTYNEQF
v_gene: TRBV6-1; j_gene: TRBJ1-1; d_gene: NA; CDR3aa: ASSEPGEPEAF
v_gene: TRBV19; j_gene: TRBJ2-5; d_gene: NA; CDR3aa: ASSSRGQGRGETQY
v_gene: TRBV5-5; j_gene: TRBJ1-5; d_gene: NA; CDR3aa: ASSTEPGLNQPQH
v_gene: TRBV12-3/TRBV12-4; j_gene: TRBJ1-6; d_gene: NA; CDR3aa: ASSSQGSPLH
v_gene: TRBV5-6; j_gene: TRBJ2-5; d_gene: TRBD2; CDR3aa: ASSPTFSGGQETQY
v_gene: TRBV27; j_gene: TRBJ1-4; d_gene: TRBD1; CDR3aa: ASSITRDRWASNEKLF
v_gene: TRBV14; j_gene: TRBJ2-1; d_gene: NA; CDR3aa: ASSQGAGWFNEQF
v_gene: TRBV18; j_gene: TRBJ1-2; d_gene: TRBD1; CDR3aa: ASSPNRQGNYGYT
v_gene: TRBV7-3; j_gene: TRBJ2-3; d_gene: TRBD2; CDR3aa: ASSPGTSADTQY
v_gene: TRBV6-2/TRBV6-3; j_gene: TRBJ1-5; d_gene: NA; CDR3aa: ASSTAAAGRQPQH
v_gene: TRBV3-1/TRBV3-2; j_gene: TRBJ2-5; d_gene: NA; CDR3aa: ASSQPRGGVETQY
v_gene: TRBV5-4; j_gene: TRBJ2-5; d_gene: TRBD2; CDR3aa: ASSLGGGETQY
v_gene: TRBV4-1; j_gene: TRBJ1-6; d_gene: NA; CDR3aa: ASSPGQNSPLH
v_gene: TRBV12-5; j_gene: TRBJ2-7; d_gene: TRBD2; CDR3aa: ASGLGGTSGSYEQY
v_gene: TRBV9; j_gene: TRBJ1-2; d_gene: NA; CDR3aa: ASSSGGGFGYT
v_gene: TRBV18; j_gene: TRBJ1-1; d_gene: TRBD1; CDR3aa: ASSPLGRGSMNTEAF
v_gene: TRBV28; j_gene: TRBJ1-1; d_gene: NA; CDR3aa: ASSRVMNTEAF
v_gene: TRBV11-2; j_gene: TRBJ2-7; d_gene: TRBD2; CDR3aa: ASSLLAGEQY
v_gene: TRBV11-2; j_gene: TRBJ2-3; d_gene: NA; CDR3aa: ASSLRVPDTQY
v_gene: TRBV14; j_gene: TRBJ2-2; d_gene: NA; CDR3aa: ASSQLTRSGELF
v_gene: TRBV7-2; j_gene: TRBJ2-3; d_gene: TRBD1; CDR3aa: ASSARTGTDTQY